The 13 T cell receptor beta chains given below trace back to one sample, sequenced in a study of CD8 T cells in ankylosing spondylitis. MiXCR, run by TCRdb on the 5' RACE reads, gives a single entry per CDR3 protein. The sample contains about 460,000 distinct CDR3 sequences, over 4% of which appear only once. These receptors have no known antigen. General study findings and limits: Ankylosing spondylitis blood appeared to carry a characteristic TCR beta motif of roughly 8 highly homologous variants.

Sample: blood, either unsorted or a sorted T cell fraction (not recorded which). The receptors were gathered from a male donor with ankylosing spondylitis.

This clonotype has a count of ten or more. The chain has TRBV7-2 and TRBJ1-3, with D unresolved. This CDR3 has 15 amino acids. V shed 5 bases and J shed 0 bases, with 11 bases lying between them. Germline-derived CDR1 and CDR2 are SGHTA and FQGNSA. CDR3 nucleotide sequence: TGTGCCAGCAGCCGAACGAGGGACTCTGGAAACACCATATATTTT. As protein: CASSRTRDSGNTIYF.

This clonotype was counted many times. The chain employs TRBV7-2 and TRBJ2-2, with D perhaps matching TRBD1 or TRBD2 (6 bases each). V was shortened by 3 bases and J by 3 bases, with 11 bases between the two germline ends. There are 15 residues in the CDR3. Per the germline V gene, CDR1 is SGHTA and CDR2 is FQGNSA. This chain's CDR3 is CASSFGGLYTGELFF. In DNA form, the CDR3 reads TGTGCCAGCAGCTTTGGGGGGCTTTACACCGGGGAGCTGTTTTTT. The full variable domain, its missing parts supplied by reference TRBV7-2 and TRBJ2-2, is GAGVSQSPSNKVTEKGKDVELRCDPISGHTALYWYRQSLGQGLEFLIYFQGNSAPDKSGLPSDRFSAERTGGSVSTLTIQRTQQEDSAVYLCASSFGGLYTGELFFGEGSRLTVL.

There are a few counts of this clonotype. The chain links TRBV7-9 to TRBJ2-7; either TRBD1 or TRBD2 may supply D (5 bases each). The germline CDR1 and CDR2 sequences are SEHNR and FQNEAQ (reference sequence). Trimming cost V 2 bases and J 7 bases, with 18 bases left between them. This CDR3 contains 15 residues. The chain's CDR3 is CASSLIGTSRGEQYF. For the CDR3, the DNA is TGTGCCAGCAGCTTAATAGGGACCTCTCGAGGTGAGCAGTACTTC.

This clonotype was detected many times. The chain has TRBV7-2 and TRBJ2-4; D remains ambiguous. CDR3 length: 14 amino acids. Germline lookup yields CDR1 SGHTA and CDR2 FQGNSA. Trimming removed 0 bases from V and 0 bases from J, with 3 bases in between. The CDR3 region has the DNA TGTGCCAGCAGCTTAGCTCCAGCCAAAAACATTCAGTACTTC. Its protein is CASSLAPAKNIQYF.

About this clonotype itself: A much larger clonotype is one base distant, so this may be a read error. The V call is TRBV29-1, the J call TRBJ2-5; 8 bases align to TRBD2. After removal of 4 bases from V and 7 bases from J, the junction contained 8 bases not matched to a gene. Germline CDR1 and CDR2: SQVTM and ANQGSEA. The CDR3 totals 13 residues. Written as DNA, the CDR3 is TGCAGCGTTGTGGCGGGAGGATTGGGGACCCAGTACTTC. Translating gives CSVVAGGLGTQYF.

This clonotype was observed a single time. A much more abundant neighbour one base away suggests this may be a read error. The chain couples TRBV7-9 to TRBJ2-5; 8 bases are shared with TRBD1. The CDR3 loop spans 15 amino acids. V lost 1 base, J lost 7 bases, and 8 bases stayed unmatched. Germline lookup yields CDR1 SEHNR and CDR2 FQNEAQ (reference sequence). The CDR3: CASSLGQGLSGTQYF. The DNA of the CDR3 is TGTGCCAGCAGCTTAGGACAGGGGCTCTCAGGGACCCAGTACTTC.

This clonotype was recorded many times. This rearrangement joins TRBV29-1 to TRBJ2-3; possibly TRBD1 for D (5 bases). The CDR3 loop spans 12 amino acids. V was clipped by 7 bases and J by 2 bases, with 10 bases between them. Germline V gives CDR1 SQVTM, CDR2 ANQGSEA. Here the CDR3 DNA reads TGCAGCGCACAGGCTTCCACAGATACGCAGTATTTT. Protein product: CSAQASTDTQYF.

This clonotype was recorded at least ten times. V gene TRBV7-2 combines with J gene TRBJ1-5; TRBD1 is a possible D gene (5 bases). Germline CDR1 is SGHTA and CDR2 is FQGNSA. The CDR3 is made up of 15 amino acids. V lost 2 bases and J 2 bases, leaving 10 bases between the germline ends. The CDR3 coding sequence is TGTGCCAGCAGCTTAAGCAGGGTAGGCAATCAGCCCCAGCATTTT. Residues: CASSLSRVGNQPQHF. Full variable domain (rest looked up from reference TRBV7-2 and TRBJ1-5): GAGVSQSPSNKVTEKGKDVELRCDPISGHTALYWYRQSLGQGLEFLIYFQGNSAPDKSGLPSDRFSAERTGGSVSTLTIQRTQQEDSAVYLCASSLSRVGNQPQHFGDGTRLSIL.

This clonotype was picked up many times. The chain carries TRBV4-3 and TRBJ2-3; D might be TRBD1 (6 bases). CDR3 length equals 17 residues. Trimming pared 2 bases from V and 1 base from J, leaving 16 bases between. Germline loops: CDR1 LGHNA, CDR2 YSLEER. In DNA form, the CDR3 reads TGCGCCAGCAGCCAACGCCCACCGGGACAACGCACAGATACGCAGTATTTT. This encodes CASSQRPPGQRTDTQYF.

The chain carries TRBV9 and TRBJ2-5; D gene ambiguous. The CDR3 consists of 12 residues. CDR1 SGDLS and CDR2 YYNGEE come from the germline V gene. V was clipped by 0 bases and J by 5 bases, with 5 bases between them. The CDR3 region has the DNA TGTGCCAGCAGCGTAGACGGGGAGACCCAGTACTTC. This gives the protein CASSVDGETQYF.

In its sample, this clonotype was seen many times. The V and J genes are TRBV7-6 and TRBJ2-7; the match to TRBD1 covers 7 bases. The V gene's germline CDR1 is SGHVS and CDR2 FNYEAQ. After removal of 2 bases from V and 5 bases from J, the junction contained 3 bases not matched to a gene. The CDR3 is 13 residues long. The CDR3 DNA sequence: TGTGCCAGCAGCTTAAGGGGACAGCACGAGCAGTACTTC. This sequence encodes CASSLRGQHEQYF.

This clonotype was observed at least ten times. This chain links TRBV7-6 with TRBJ2-7; 9 bases align to TRBD2. Germline loops: CDR1 SGHVS, CDR2 FNYEAQ. There are 16 residues in the CDR3. Trimming took 3 bases from V and 3 from J; bases not matched to a gene: 9. CDR3 residues: CASSLGVAGADYEQYF. The DNA for the CDR3 is TGTGCCAGCAGCTTGGGAGTAGCGGGGGCGGACTACGAGCAGTACTTC. Together with reference TRBV7-6 and TRBJ2-7, the CDR3 gives the full variable domain: GAGVSQSPRYKVTKRGQDVALRCDPISGHVSLYWYRQALGQGPEFLTYFNYEAQQDKSGLPNDRFSAERPEGSISTLTIQRTEQRDSAMYRCASSLGVAGADYEQYFGPGTRLTVT.

This clonotype was seen many times. The gene calls are TRBV12-3 or TRBV12-4 and TRBJ1-1; the D gene is possibly TRBD1 (5 bases). CDR3 length equals 13 residues. V lost 3 bases to trimming and J lost 11 bases, with 16 bases between them. The CDR3 is CASSFLYWGLAFF. The CDR3 DNA sequence: TGTGCCAGCAGTTTTCTGTATTGGGGCTTGGCTTTCTTT.